The subject of this entry is one T cell receptor beta chain. These data belong to a study of shared clonotypes between healthy human individuals. TCRdb's table, derived via immunoSEQ multiplex PCR, lists solely in-frame clones and lacks some. The data contain about 1 million clones, about 76% of them singletons. The V end was cut by 4 bases, the J end by 6 bases, with 19 bases between. The CDR3 has 17 amino acids. CDR1 is SGHVS and CDR2 is FNYEAQ in the germline V gene. The rearrangement uses TRBV7-6 and TRBJ1-6; tentative D call: TRBD1 (5 bases). The sequence was obtained from a man aged 18 to 30 in good health. The sample consisted of memory CD4+ T cells sorted from blood. Specified subset: CD45RA-negative fraction. CDR3 loop: CASSSLSPDTPNSPLHF. Written as DNA, the CDR3 is TGTGCCAGCAGCTCTTTATCCCCGGACACTCCTAATTCACCCCTCCACTTT.